These T cell receptor beta chains were read from a single sample in a study of beta chain features in type 1 diabetes. The assay was immunoSEQ multiplex PCR, and TCRdb's table has in-frame clones only and misses some. This repertoire shows about 660,000 clones, around 15% found once; its top ten account for less than 0.04%. The sequencing input was naive CD4+ T cells from blood. The receptors derive from a young man with type 1 diabetes. Both conserved end residues are part of each CDR3.

j_call v_call cdr3_aa
TRBJ2-6 TRBV4-3 CASSQGQGSSSGANVLTF
TRBJ1-5 TRBV2 CASSALGGQPQHF
TRBJ2-1 TRBV2 CASSDLAGLYNEQFF
TRBJ2-7 TRBV21-1 CASSTPSGTGYEQYF
TRBJ1-2 TRBV28 CASRGTGDYGYTF
TRBJ2-7 TRBV18 CASSPRSSYEQYF
TRBJ1-4 TRBV6-5 CASRTTTNEKLFF
TRBJ1-5 TRBV29-1 CCAGQGNQPQHF
TRBJ2-1 TRBV5-1 CASSLAGPGNEQFF
TRBJ2-3 TRBV9 CASSGEFSTDTQYF
TRBJ2-5 TRBV9 CASSAVGAGVQETQYF
TRBJ2-1 TRBV10-3 CAISEQRGAYNEQFF
TRBJ2-2 TRBV7-9 CASSPGQLAATGELFF
TRBJ2-3 TRBV30 CAWATGGDTQYF
TRBJ2-7 TRBV11-2 CASSSGWGTQSYEQYF
TRBJ1-2 TRBV20-1 CSARDGYGYTF
TRBJ2-2 TRBV30 CAWRGLAGNTGELFF
TRBJ2-2 TRBV11-2 CASSFPGSGRTGELFF
TRBJ2-7 TRBV7-2 CASSLGVSPYEQYF
TRBJ2-1 TRBV14 CASSSQTSGRSEQFF
TRBJ1-1 TRBV30 CAWSVGALNTEAFF
TRBJ2-3 TRBV5-6 CASSTPGLLTDTQYF
TRBJ1-1 TRBV9 CASSADNPEAFF
TRBJ2-1 TRBV14 CASSQELNSEQFF
TRBJ2-1 TRBV7-6 CASRLQAAYNEQFF
TRBJ1-2 TRBV28 CASSLQNYGYTF